This T cell receptor (beta chain) was identified during a study of blood T cells in healthy people across ages (dated by TCRdb to about 2015). Describing the broader study: In model experiments, template switching captured roughly one uniquely barcoded TCR beta cDNA molecule for every two T cells. For two donors (one aged 18 to 29 and one aged 80 or older), the study analyzed two additional independent replicas of 1 million unique cDNA reads from the same blood draw. Donors were grouped into four age groups: young (average about 15 years), middle-aged (about 38), aged (about 60) and long-lived (approximately 81). To track age-related changes in TCR beta repertoire diversity, the study relied on deep sequencing normalized with unique cDNA molecular identifiers.

The library was built by means of 5' RACE. The sequencing machine was an Illumina HiSeq 2500. A second PCR of 7 to 11 cycles was run with a J-beta primer mix and a sample-barcoded 5' primer. A unique molecular identifier was introduced onto each TCR beta cDNA molecule by a template-switch 5' adaptor carrying 12 random nucleotides. Each sample yielded at least 2.5 million CDR3-containing paired-end reads. First-strand cDNA synthesis was performed from all RNA using the Mint cDNA synthesis kit, with priming by a TRBC-specific oligonucleotide. Following uracil-DNA glycosylase treatment, all cDNA underwent a first 18-cycle PCR with the universal primers M1SS and BC2_uni_R. In the paper's pipeline: For normalization, 1 million high-quality reads were randomly selected from each sample, with every read carrying a distinct molecular identifier. Instead of being binned into consensus sequences, reads that shared molecular identifiers were thrown out. CDR3 identification, clonotype clustering and error correction used MiTCR with a Q25 quality threshold and the strictest error-elimination algorithm. A nonparametric unseen species model with Euler transformation was used to estimate lower-bound total TCR beta diversity. Starting from the raw public reads, TCRdb applied fastp trimming at Q25, assembled clones with MiXCR and retained in-frame beta chains. Rows matching on CDR3 protein sequence are summarized as one entry with the most common DNA and genes. The V and J calls shown here were made by TCRdb, not taken from the authors' results. Here the sample has hundreds of thousands of distinct CDR3 sequences; over 25% occur a single time. Approximately 4% of the sample is held by the ten biggest clonotypes.

Overall study results and their limits: Observed TCR beta diversity correlated strongly with the percentage of naive T cells measured by flow cytometry. Because the CMV infection status of the donors was unknown, age-related changes in expanded clonotypes may potentially have been confounded. As age increased, observed TCR beta diversity per million T cells dropped in a roughly linear way, and a significant reduction was already evident by age 40. Conclusive comparison of naive and antigen-experienced compartments was prevented by the profiling of bulk unsorted PBMCs. Estimates of total diversity based on one million sequenced T cells were considered lower bounds and underestimates. Compared with the aged group, more naive CD4+ T cells, fewer expanded clones and increased TCR diversity were shown by the long-lived group, suggesting age selection.

Remarks on this clonotype: Its specific antigen is unknown. No base qualities exist here, and no much larger clone lies one base off it.

Donors were a few dozen systemically healthy Caucasian individuals from Russia aged 6 to 90 years. Each donor gave ten milliliters of peripheral blood, drawn into EDTA-treated Vacutainer tubes. Ficoll-Paque density-gradient centrifugation was used to isolate PBMCs, with at least 7 million per sample. Trizol reagent was used to extract total RNA from PBMCs, with at least 6 micrograms per sample. For every donor, flow cytometry on a PBMC aliquot measured the percentage of naive CD45RAhigh/CD27high T cells. For CDR1 and CDR2, the germline V gene lists SNHLY and FYNNEI. V loses 7 bases, J loses 6 bases, and the germline ends lie 10 bases apart. The CDR3 starts with the cysteine, ends with the phenylalanine, and has 12 residues. CDR3 DNA is the only sequence kept; it has 36 bases, read in frame from the first base. These data were also filed under a second study, of T cells of mothers and their children. The second study, in turn, reports: Nine systemically healthy Caucasian individuals, comprising three mothers and their six children, were included as donors. cDNA synthesis used all of the extracted RNA, with approximately 1.4 ug of RNA in each 15 ul reaction. In the second PCR, the M1S primer introduced both the sample barcodes and 2-4 random nucleotides. More than 9 million TCR beta CDR3 reads were obtained from each mother, and about 3 million reads were obtained from each child. In both related and unrelated pairs, thymic selection shapes the output of TCR recombination in a similar way, with inherited differences having only a minor effect. Normalized repertoire overlap in related mother-child pairs was always slightly higher than in unrelated mother-child pairs, but the difference was never significant. With a sensitivity of approximately 93 clones per million clonotypes, no persistent microchimeric T cell clones were detected. Deep NGS was used in the study to compare the TCR beta repertoires of mothers and children and to look for features that separate related mother-child pairs from unrelated individuals. The mean age was roughly 40 +/- 4 years for the mothers and approximately 11 +/- 4 years for the children. After adapters were ligated using NEBNext reagents, the libraries underwent 100+100 nt paired-end sequencing on an Illumina HiSeq 2000. Mother and child libraries were prepared a month apart and sequenced in separate runs to prevent cross-contamination. Each donor had between about 450,000 and 2,300,000 distinct TCR beta clonotypes identified. Naive TCR beta clonotypes were estimated from low-frequency clonotypes matched to each donor's FACS-determined naive share, without sorting.

What was sequenced was blood. Recombination connected TRBV2 to TRBJ2-1; the D gene assignment is ambiguous. This receptor was taken from a boy between 2 and 10 years old in good health. The nucleotide sequence reads TGTGCCAGCAAAGGCGTAGGCAATGAGCAGTTCTTC. Translated, this gives CASKGVGNEQFF. Reference TRBV2 and TRBJ2-1 proteins supply the regions before and after the CDR3; the full variable domain is: EPEVTQTPSHQVTQMGQEVILRCVPISNHLYFYWYRQILGQKVEFLVSFYNNEISEKSEIFDDQFSVERPDGSNFTLKIRSTKLEDSAMYFCASKGVGNEQFFGPGTRLTVL.